This T cell receptor (beta chain) was captured in a study of patients and donors after allogeneic stem cell transplantation. TCRdb reprocessed the RT-PCR reads via MiXCR and lists one record per CDR3 protein. The sample has approximately 210,000 distinct CDR3 sequences, 41% seen once. The V segment lost 4 bases and the J segment 3 bases; nucleotides outside the gene matches: 8. The germline CDR1 and CDR2 sequences are LGHDT and YNNKEL (reference sequence). The CDR3 sequence is 16 residues long. The V call is TRBV3-1, the J call TRBJ2-7; TRBD2 matches 11 bases. This TCR was sampled from a human donor who was either an allogeneic HSCT recipient or a stem cell or donor lymphocyte infusion donor (not recorded which). It is not recorded whose cells these are; they may come from a transplant donor. Sequencing used blood, either unsorted or a sorted T cell fraction (not recorded which). The CDR3 nucleotides are TGTGCCAGCAGCCGGGGGGTCGGGACTAGCGGCTACGAGCAGTACTTC. Protein: CASSRGVGTSGYEQYF.